The T cell receptor beta chain described here comes from a study of cytomegalovirus exposure and HLA in healthy donors. Study-wide points: Some TCR beta chains (about 180 of them) were listed as cytomegalovirus-associated. That first-cohort TCR clusters tended to co-occur in the approximately 110 validation repertoires was found in a later analysis. High sensitivity and specificity were reportedly achieved when the classifier diagnosed cytomegalovirus status.

This clone was recorded a few times. As yet, its antigen is unknown. The donors were part of the 120-subject validation cohort, which stood apart from the 666-subject first cohort. CDR3 length: 12 amino acids. Trimming took off 6 bases at V and 2 bases at J, with 8 bases between the two ends. In germline, CDR1 is MDHEN, CDR2 SYDVKM. The table came from immunoSEQ multiplex PCR; TCRdb's copy has only in-frame clones and leaves some out. The sample carries under 140,000 clones, roughly 90% recorded once. The sample taken for sequencing was PBMCs. The V call is TRBV28, the J call TRBJ2-7, with a weak D call TRBD1 (6 bases). The clonotype was recovered from a young woman in good health and CMV-seropositive. CDR3 sequence reads: CASRHRAYEQYF. CDR3 bases: TGTGCCAGCAGACACAGGGCCTACGAGCAGTACTTC. Full variable domain (outside the CDR3, taken from reference TRBV28 and TRBJ2-7): DVKVTQSSRYLVKRTGEKVFLECVQDMDHENMFWYRQDPGLGLRLIYFSYDVKMKEKGDIPEGYSVSREKKERFSLILESASTNQTSMYLCASRHRAYEQYFGPGTRLTVT.